These 17 T cell receptor beta chains originate from one sample sequenced in a study of beta chain features in type 1 diabetes. The sequenced template was cDNA made from the entire isolated RNA. Some clones are missing from TCRdb's copy, which holds only in-frame ones; the method was immunoSEQ multiplex PCR. The table includes 200,000 to 250,000 clones, 55% to 70% detected once. Sequencing input: naive CD4+ T cells from blood. Receptors originate from a man younger than 45 in good health.

The chain's CDR3 is CASSQAGSGSVAKNIQYF. DNA of the CDR3: TGCGCCAGCAGCCAAGCTGGTAGCGGGAGTGTTGCCAAAAACATTCAGTACTTC. The V gene is TRBV4-3, the J gene TRBJ2-4; 9 positions match TRBD2. The CDR3 extends over 18 amino acids. V dropped 1 base and J dropped 1; count of bases not matched to a gene: 8. Germline CDR1 reads LGHNA; CDR2 reads YSLEER.

The chain uses TRBV6-6 and TRBJ2-5, with TRBD1 matching over 10 bases. The germline CDR1 and CDR2 sequences are MNHNY and SVGAGI (reference sequence). Trimming cost V 8 bases and J 1 base; bases outside gene matches: 7. The CDR3 consists of 15 residues. Here the CDR3 DNA reads TGTGCCAGCGGGACAGGGGCCACCTCCCAAGAGACCCAGTACTTC. It yields the protein CASGTGATSQETQYF.

The DNA for the CDR3 is TGTGCCACCCTCGGGCAGGGGGTCACTGAAGCTTTCTTT. Encoded protein: CATLGQGVTEAFF. The V and J genes are TRBV2 and TRBJ1-1; TRBD1 matches 7 bases. CDR1 SNHLY and CDR2 FYNNEI come from the germline V gene. The CDR3 extends over 13 amino acids. V trimming: 10 bases; J trimming: 4 bases; junction bases outside the gene matches: 9.

The chain recombines TRBV27 with TRBJ2-1; unclear D gene. Germline V CDR1 and CDR2: MNHEY, SMNVEV (reference sequence). There are 17 residues in the CDR3. Trimming took off 5 bases at V and 7 bases at J, with 24 bases between the two ends. This CDR3 reads CASSKRLISSTENEQFF. The CDR3 bases are TGTGCCAGCAGTAAGAGACTCATTTCCTCTACTGAGAATGAGCAGTTCTTC.

The CDR3 protein is CAWSVRDGAWYNNEQFF. The CDR3 DNA follows: TGTGCCTGGAGTGTACGTGATGGGGCTTGGTATAACAATGAGCAGTTCTTC. The J gene is TRBJ2-1, the V gene TRBV30; tentatively, D is TRBD1 (5 bases). Germline V gene lookup returns CDR1 GTSNPN and CDR2 SVGIG (reference sequence). Deletions cut 0 bases from V and 5 bases from J, with 20 bases between. The CDR3 spans 17 residues.

This clone was picked up a small number of times. The chain has TRBV28 and TRBJ2-1; possible D gene TRBD2, 5 bases. The V end lost 5 bases, the J end lost 5 bases, and 10 bases lay between the germline ends. This CDR3 is 13 amino acids long. CDR1 MDHEN and CDR2 SYDVKM come from the germline V gene. The CDR3 DNA follows: TGTGCCAGCAGTCAACGGAGGAACAATGAGCAGTTCTTC. Its protein is CASSQRRNNEQFF.

The chain is built from TRBV6-5 and TRBJ2-3, with D possibly being TRBD2 (6 bases). V shed 8 bases and J shed 8 bases, with 17 bases lying between them. Germline V gene lookup returns CDR1 MNHEY and CDR2 SVGAGI. This CDR3 region has 13 residues. The CDR3: CASGERGAGTQYF. The CDR3 coding sequence is TGTGCCAGCGGTGAAAGAGGAGCGGGTACGCAGTATTTT.

V gene TRBV9 combines with J gene TRBJ2-3; D ambiguous. The CDR3 covers 12 residues. Trimming removed 0 bases from V and 4 bases from J, with 3 bases in between. Germline assignment: CDR1 SGDLS and CDR2 YYNGEE. CDR3 loop: CASSVAADTQYF. In DNA form, the CDR3 reads TGTGCCAGCAGCGTAGCTGCAGATACGCAGTATTTT.

This clone occurred a few times. The chain employs TRBV30 and TRBJ2-1; 7 bases are shared with TRBD2. CDR3 length: 14 residues. Unmatched junction bases numbered 10, after V lost 7 bases and J lost 4 bases. The germline gives CDR1 GTSNPN, CDR2 SVGIG (reference sequence). The CDR3 region is CASTSQGGYNEQFF. The CDR3 DNA follows: TGTGCCTCAACGAGCCAGGGAGGGTACAATGAGCAGTTCTTC.

The J gene is TRBJ2-5, the V gene TRBV7-9; 12 bases map to TRBD2. CDR1 and CDR2 from the germline V gene are SEHNR and FQNEAQ (reference sequence). Unmatched junction bases numbered 10, after V lost 4 bases and J lost 7 bases. This CDR3 has 16 residues. In DNA form, the CDR3 reads TGTGCCAGCAGCTCTTGGACTAGCGGGGAGCGGGTGACCCAGTACTTC. This gives the protein CASSSWTSGERVTQYF.

This sequence joins TRBV7-2 and TRBJ2-7, with 9 bases fitting TRBD2. This CDR3 contains 15 residues. The germline CDR1 and CDR2 sequences are SGHTA and FQGNSA. Trimming removed 0 bases from V and 2 bases from J; junction bases left unmatched: 2. This CDR3 reads CASSLATSGPYEQYF. Here the CDR3 DNA reads TGTGCCAGCAGCTTAGCTACTAGCGGGCCCTACGAGCAGTACTTC.

This clone has a single count. CDR3 protein: CASSSTNPGELFF. The CDR3 DNA follows: TGTGCCAGCAGCTCCACAAACCCCGGGGAGCTGTTTTTT. This chain connects TRBV7-9 to TRBJ2-2; no reliable D call. Trimming shortened V by 4 bases and J by 6 bases, and 9 bases separated the two germline ends. The germline gives CDR1 SEHNR, CDR2 FQNEAQ (reference sequence). This CDR3 is built from 13 residues.

DNA for the CDR3: TGTGCCAGCAGCGATAGAAACAACTATGGCTACACCTTC. Its translation is CASSDRNNYGYTF. The V and J genes are TRBV9 and TRBJ1-2, with D uncertain. CDR3 size: 13 residues. Germline loops: CDR1 SGDLS, CDR2 YYNGEE. V dropped 3 bases and J dropped 2 bases, with 8 bases sitting between them.

The V and J genes are TRBV28 and TRBJ2-7; tentatively, D is TRBD1 (6 bases). The CDR3 totals 13 residues. The V end lost 4 bases, the J end lost 4 bases, and 11 bases lay between the germline ends. Germline V gives CDR1 MDHEN, CDR2 SYDVKM. The CDR3 spells CASSSQGPYEQYF. As DNA, the CDR3 is TGTGCCAGCAGTTCGCAGGGGCCATACGAGCAGTACTTC.

This clone turned up a few times. The chain recombines TRBV30 with TRBJ1-6; D is unclear. The CDR3 covers 14 residues. The germline V and J ends were trimmed by 1 base and 8 bases, with 12 bases remaining between them. In germline, CDR1 is GTSNPN, CDR2 SVGIG (reference sequence). CDR3 nucleotides: TGTGCCTGGAGTGCCCGGCGACTGGATTCACCCCTCCACTTT. Encoded protein: CAWSARRLDSPLHF. The whole variable domain, filled in from reference TRBV30 and TRBJ1-6, reads SQTIHQWPATLVQPVGSPLSLECTVEGTSNPNLYWYRQAAGRGLQLLFYSVGIGQISSEVPQNLSASRPQDRQFILSSKKLLLSDSGFYLCAWSARRLDSPLHFGNGTRLTVT.

This rearrangement joins TRBV18 to TRBJ1-1; D gene uncertain. Germline-derived CDR1 and CDR2 are KGHSH and LQKENI. The length of the CDR3 is 14 residues. V lost 5 bases and J lost 0, with 10 bases in between. CDR3 loop: CASSSAGLNTEAFF. Written as DNA, the CDR3 is TGTGCCAGCTCAAGCGCCGGTTTGAACACTGAAGCTTTCTTT.

CDR3 DNA sequence: TGTGCCAGCAGACAGGGGGACTATGGCTACACCTTC. This gives the protein CASRQGDYGYTF. The chain joins TRBV28 to TRBJ1-2, with 8 bases lining up with TRBD1. Germline values: CDR1 MDHEN, CDR2 SYDVKM. The junction had 0 bases not matched to a gene; V was cut back by 6 bases and J by 3 bases. The CDR3 consists of 12 residues.